Presented here are 23 T cell receptor beta chains from one specimen sequenced in a study of T cells in Graves' hyperthyroidism and ophthalmopathy (dated by TCRdb to the late 2010s). Receptor libraries were prepared by multiplex PCR. The instrument was an Illumina HiSeq 2000. The TCR beta CDR3 regions were amplified from RNA transcripts. For the first round of RT-PCR on the TCR CDR3, the HTBI primer set was used together with the Qiagen OneStep RT-PCR kit. TCRdb reprocessing: public reads trimmed at Q25 with fastp, clones called with MiXCR, in-frame beta chains kept. CDR3 protein duplicates are merged, each entry listing the most common genes and DNA. The sample includes a few hundred thousand distinct CDR3 sequences, with approximately 20% observed a single time. The ten largest clonotypes hold 44% of the sample. The sample comprised blood. Receptors were obtained from a man aged 35-49 years with Graves' hyperthyroidism.

This clonotype was seen many times. The rearrangement links TRBV6-2 or TRBV6-3 to TRBJ1-5; maybe TRBD1 (6 bases). CDR1 MNHEY and CDR2 SVGEGT come from the germline V gene. V dropped 6 bases and J dropped 0 bases, with 15 bases sitting between them. This CDR3 has 16 amino acids. CDR3 sequence: CASSPDSGYSNQPQHF. In DNA form, the CDR3 reads TGTGCCAGCAGCCCGGACAGTGGTTATAGCAATCAGCCCCAGCATTTT.

This clonotype was detected ten times or more. The J gene is TRBJ1-5, the V gene TRBV6-1; no clear D gene. V lost 4 bases and J lost 5, with 3 bases in between. This CDR3 has 11 residues. Germline assignment: CDR1 MNHNS and CDR2 SASEGT. Here the CDR3 DNA reads TGTGCCAGCAGTGCGGATCAGCCCCAGCATTTT. Translation gives CASSADQPQHF.

This clonotype has a count of ten or more. V is TRBV2 and J is TRBJ1-2; 7 bases agree with TRBD1. Germline assignment: CDR1 SNHLY and CDR2 FYNNEI. The J segment lost 8 bases and the V segment lost 4 bases, leaving 7 bases of the junction unmatched. The CDR3 is 13 residues long. CDR3 sequence: CASSGDRVGGYTF. CDR3 DNA sequence: TGTGCCAGCAGTGGAGACAGGGTAGGAGGCTACACCTTC. The full variable domain, its missing parts supplied by reference TRBV2 and TRBJ1-2, is EPEVTQTPSHQVTQMGQEVILRCVPISNHLYFYWYRQILGQKVEFLVSFYNNEISEKSEIFDDQFSVERPDGSNFTLKIRSTKLEDSAMYFCASSGDRVGGYTFGSGTRLTVV.

V gene TRBV19 combines with J gene TRBJ1-1, with D maybe TRBD1 (6 bases). CDR1 is LNHDA, CDR2 SQIVND, per germline (reference sequence). This CDR3 comprises 14 residues. V lost 6 bases, J lost 5 bases, and 16 bases lay in between. The CDR3 loop is CASSLRGLRTEAFF. The CDR3 DNA is TGTGCCAGTAGCCTAAGGGGGTTAAGAACTGAAGCTTTCTTT.

In its sample, this clonotype was seen a few times. The chain recombines TRBV6-2 or TRBV6-3 with TRBJ1-4, with a tentative D call TRBD1 (5 bases). The CDR3 spans 16 residues. V lost 2 bases, J lost 5 bases, and 15 bases lay in between. Germline lookup yields CDR1 MNHEY and CDR2 SVGEGT. The CDR3 DNA sequence: TGTGCCAGCAGTTACACGCACCGGGACTTCAATGAAAAACTGTTTTTT. This translates into CASSYTHRDFNEKLFF.

Many counts were recorded for this clonotype. V gene TRBV5-6 combines with J gene TRBJ2-5; D gene uncertain. This CDR3 spans 14 amino acids. Germline V CDR1 and CDR2: SGHDT, YYEEEE. V lost 0 bases and J lost 2, with 8 bases in between. CDR3 sequence: CASSLDRQQETQYF. CDR3 DNA: TGTGCCAGCAGCTTGGATAGGCAACAAGAGACCCAGTACTTC.

This clonotype occurred many times. Here the CDR3 reads CAWKRGTGGHEQYF. CDR3 nucleotides: TGTGCCTGGAAAAGGGGGACAGGGGGCCACGAGCAGTACTTC. The rearrangement links TRBV30 to TRBJ2-7, with 12 bases that match TRBD1. Germline loops: CDR1 GTSNPN, CDR2 SVGIG (reference sequence). This CDR3 spans 14 amino acids. V lost 4 bases to trimming and J lost 5 bases; unmatched junction nucleotides: 6.

This clonotype has at least ten counts. The chain has TRBV10-1 and TRBJ1-2; D gene uncertain. V was cut by 0 bases and J by 1 base, with 3 bases left in between. This CDR3 has 13 residues. Germline assignment: CDR1 WNHNN and CDR2 SYGVQD (reference sequence). The CDR3 loop reads CASSESVNYGYTF. The DNA for the CDR3 is TGCGCCAGCAGTGAGTCGGTTAACTATGGCTACACCTTC.

This clonotype was observed at least ten times. This rearrangement joins TRBV7-9 to TRBJ2-7; D is unclear. The CDR3 sequence is 15 residues long. The V and J ends lost 5 bases and 4 bases respectively, with 18 bases between them. Germline CDR1 is SEHNR and CDR2 is FQNEAQ (reference sequence). CDR3 DNA: TGTGCCAGCAGCCCCCCCCCGAGGATCGGGTACGAGCAGTACTTC. Translation gives CASSPPPRIGYEQYF.

The chain has TRBV3-1 and TRBJ1-5, with 9 bases identical to TRBD1. The CDR3 is 15 amino acids. Unmatched junction bases numbered 6, after V lost 3 bases and J lost 6 bases. Germline CDR1 reads LGHDT; CDR2 reads YNNKEL (reference sequence). The CDR3 sequence: CASSQEQGAGQPQHF. CDR3 in DNA: TGTGCCAGCAGCCAGGAACAGGGGGCAGGTCAGCCCCAGCATTTT.

The chain recombines TRBV7-2 with TRBJ2-2; 16 nucleotides agree with TRBD2. CDR1 and CDR2 (germline): SGHTA, FQGNSA. The CDR3 contains 20 residues. J was trimmed by 5 bases and V by 5 bases; bases with no gene match: 14. The CDR3 DNA reads as TGTGCCAGCAGCCGAACGCCGGGACTAGCGGGAGGGCGGGTTACCGGGGAGCTGTTTTTT. This gives the protein CASSRTPGLAGGRVTGELFF.

This clonotype was detected ten times or more. In nucleotides, the CDR3 is TGTGCCAGCAGCTTAGGAGGGGACCTCCGGCACGAGCAGTACTTC. This translates into CASSLGGDLRHEQYF. The chain couples TRBV13 to TRBJ2-7; D is tentatively TRBD1 or TRBD2 (5 bases each). Germline CDR1 reads PRHDT; CDR2 reads FYEKMQ (reference sequence). CDR3 length: 15 amino acids. With 0 bases removed from V and 5 bases from J, the gap between germline ends came to 14 bases.

In its sample, this clonotype was seen a few times. The V call is TRBV9, the J call TRBJ1-1; D is possibly TRBD1 (5 bases). The V gene lost 0 bases and the J gene lost 6 bases, with 12 bases spanning the gap. The CDR3 runs 14 residues. Germline V gene data show CDR1 as SGDLS and CDR2 as YYNGEE. The CDR3 DNA sequence: TGTGCCAGCAGCGTAGCCACGGACAACCCTGAAGCTTTCTTT. It yields the protein CASSVATDNPEAFF.

The chain combines TRBV7-2 with TRBJ1-5; D uncertain. V was clipped by 5 bases and J by 2 bases, with 10 bases between them. This CDR3 is built from 14 residues. The germline V gene has CDR1 SGHTA and CDR2 FQGNSA. The CDR3: CASSPAWGNQPQHF. Here the CDR3 DNA reads TGTGCCAGCAGCCCAGCCTGGGGCAATCAGCCCCAGCATTTT.

The CDR3 DNA reads as TGCGCCAGCAGTGAGTCGATCGGCGGAAGCAATGAGCAGTTCTTC. It encodes CASSESIGGSNEQFF. J is TRBJ2-1 and V is TRBV10-1; D call uncertain. This CDR3 spans 15 amino acids. V was trimmed by 0 bases and J by 6 bases, leaving 12 bases between them. The germline V gene has CDR1 WNHNN and CDR2 SYGVQD (reference sequence).

This clonotype occurred many times. The V gene is TRBV20-1, the J gene TRBJ2-7; possibly TRBD2 for D (6 bases). V lost 1 base to trimming and J lost 0 bases, with 10 bases between them. CDR3 length equals 14 residues. CDR1 is DFQATT, CDR2 SNEGSKA, per germline (reference sequence). DNA of the CDR3: TGCAGTGCTAGAGCGGGACTCAGCTCCTACGAGCAGTACTTC. Protein: CSARAGLSSYEQYF.

In the case of this clonotype: A much larger clone lies one base from this, so it may be a read error. The chain combines TRBV30 with TRBJ1-4, with TRBD1 matching over 7 bases. This CDR3 has 12 residues. Per the germline V gene, CDR1 is GTSNPN and CDR2 is SVGIG (reference sequence). CDR3 sequence: CVWRGDSKKLFF. CDR3 in DNA: TGTGTCTGGAGAGGGGACAGCAAAAAACTGTTTTTT.

This rearrangement joins TRBV19 to TRBJ1-5; no firm D call. The germline V and J ends were trimmed by 5 bases and 0 bases, with 14 bases remaining between them. Germline V gene sequence: CDR1 LNHDA, CDR2 SQIVND (reference sequence). The CDR3 totals 16 residues. Written as DNA, the CDR3 is TGTGCCAGTAGTCTCCGGACGGGTATTAGCAATCAGCCCCAGCATTTT. Encoded protein: CASSLRTGISNQPQHF.

Comment on this clonotype: This may come from a read error, since a much larger clone is one base off. The CDR3 DNA follows: TGCGCCAGCAGCCTGATAGGGCCCGAAAACACCATATATTTT. Translated: CASSLIGPENTIYF. The chain is built from TRBV5-1 and TRBJ1-3, with D uncertain. This CDR3 contains 14 residues. The V end was cut by 4 bases, the J end by 6 bases, with 14 bases between. Germline CDR1 and CDR2: SGHRS and YFSETQ.

At least ten counts were recorded for this clonotype. The chain is built from TRBV7-8 and TRBJ2-1, with 7 bases aligning to TRBD1. V dropped 1 base and J dropped 7; count of bases not matched to a gene: 13. This CDR3 comprises 17 residues. Per the germline V gene, CDR1 is SGHVS and CDR2 is FQNEAQ. CDR3 bases: TGTGCCAGCAGCTTAGTGAGGCCAGGGGGTAATTTGAATGAGCAGTTCTTC. Translated, it gives CASSLVRPGGNLNEQFF.

This clonotype was picked up many times. V and J are TRBV5-1 and TRBJ1-6, with a tentative D call TRBD1 (6 bases). V shed 1 base and J shed 5 bases, with 10 bases lying between them. Germline CDR1 reads SGHRS; CDR2 reads YFSETQ. This CDR3 spans 15 amino acids. This CDR3 is CASSLTGRDNSPLHF. The CDR3 bases are TGCGCCAGCAGCTTGACAGGGAGGGATAATTCACCCCTCCACTTT.

The chain joins TRBV10-3 to TRBJ2-7, with D uncertain. This CDR3 region has 12 residues. From germline, CDR1 is ENHRY and CDR2 SYGVKD. V was pared by 0 bases and J by 5 bases, with 5 bases between. Here the CDR3 reads CAISESRDEQYF. CDR3 in DNA: TGTGCCATCAGTGAGTCTCGCGACGAGCAGTACTTC.

This clonotype occurred many times. This sequence joins TRBV27 and TRBJ1-5; D is ambiguous. Between the trimmed V and J ends, which lost 5 bases and 6 bases, there was a span of 20 bases. The CDR3 length is 16 residues. The germline CDR1 and CDR2 sequences are MNHEY and SMNVEV (reference sequence). For the CDR3, the DNA is TGTGCCAGCAGTCTGACTCACCCTGGGGATATTCAGCCCCAGCATTTT. Its translation is CASSLTHPGDIQPQHF.